This record covers a single T cell receptor beta chain. The table came from immunoSEQ multiplex PCR; TCRdb's copy has only in-frame clones and leaves some out. Among about 68,000 clones listed, around 90% were seen once. These data are taken from a study of T cell changes during pregnancy in multiple sclerosis. The germline V and J ends were trimmed by 0 bases and 6 bases, with 18 bases remaining between them. Germline values: CDR1 LNHNV, CDR2 YYDKDF (reference sequence). The CDR3 is 16 amino acids. The chain employs TRBV15 and TRBJ2-7; TRBD1 might be the D (6 bases). The sequence was collected from a female donor in good health, enrolled as a control in a pregnancy study. The sample in question was peripheral blood, obtained after pregnancy. Here the CDR3 DNA reads TGTGCCACCAGCAGAGACCGCCAGGGGCTTGATCCCGAGCAGTACTTC. Translating it yields CATSRDRQGLDPEQYF.